A selection of T cell receptor beta chains follows, all from one sample in a study of cytomegalovirus exposure and HLA in healthy donors. Only in-frame clones appear in the TCRdb table, and some are missing; sequencing was by immunoSEQ multiplex PCR. The repertoire consists of 87,000 or so clones, with 64% occurring once and the leading ten covering roughly 3.2%. The sequenced material came from PBMCs. The receptor set was obtained from a man aged 60-69 years in good health and CMV-seronegative. Both conserved end residues are part of each CDR3. The D gene is left open where the match is weak. Clone size is not always given. Where it is, it says once, few, many or a class for expanded clones.

- | TRBJ2-7 | once | TRBV19 | TGTGCCAGTAGTATGAGACAGTCCTACGAGCAGTACTTC | CASSMRQSYEQYF
TRBD2 | TRBJ2-7 | - | TRBV6-5 | TGTGCCAGCAGCCGAGAGGCGGGAGCATACGAGCAGTACTTC | CASSREAGAYEQYF
TRBD1 | TRBJ1-1 | - | TRBV10-2 | TGCGCCAGCAGTAGAAACAGACCGGGACAGGGGAACTTGGTCCACACTGCTGAAGCTTTCTTT | CASSRNRPGQGNLVHTAEAFF
- | TRBJ1-1 | - | TRBV15 | TGTGCCACCAGCAGAGATCTAGGAACCTATCAAGCTTTCTTT | CATSRDLGTYQAFF
- | TRBJ1-1 | few | TRBV12-1 | TGTGCCAGCAGCTTTGGGGACAGGGGGTCTGACACTGAAGCTTTCTTT | CASSFGDRGSDTEAFF
- | TRBJ1-2 | once | TRBV5-1 | TGCGCCAGCAGCTTCAGGGATCCGGACGTTAGTTACACCTTC | CASSFRDPDVSYTF
- | TRBJ2-7 | - | TRBV27 | TGTGCCAGCATGCATCCAGATATCTACGAGCAGTACTTC | CASMHPDIYEQYF
TRBD1 | TRBJ1-1 | - | TRBV30 | TGTGCCTGGGGACAGGGGGCTTTCTTT | CAWGQGAFF
- | TRBJ1-5 | - | TRBV6-1 | TGTGCCAGCAGTGAAATCTCATCGGGAAGCTATCAGCCCCAGCATTTT | CASSEISSGSYQPQHF
- | TRBJ1-1 | - | TRBV29-1 | TGCAGCGTGGGCAGCATGAACACTGAAGCTTTCTTT | CSVGSMNTEAFF
TRBD1 | TRBJ1-3 | - | TRBV7-3 | TGTGCCAGCAGCTTAACTGGGACAGACTCTGGAAACACCATATATTTT | CASSLTGTDSGNTIYF
- | TRBJ2-3 | - | TRBV10-1 | TGCGCCAGCAGCGATGATACAGGGAACCCGACAGATACGCAGTATTTT | CASSDDTGNPTDTQYF
- | TRBJ2-7 | - | TRBV19 | TGTGCCAGTAGTATTACTAGAAACTACGAGCAGTACTTC | CASSITRNYEQYF
TRBD2 | TRBJ2-7 | - | TRBV7-2 | TGTGCCAGCAGCCCCCGGACTAGCCCCCTCGGCGAGCAGTACTTC | CASSPRTSPLGEQYF
- | TRBJ2-7 | - | TRBV5-6 | TGTGCCAGCAGCCCCCCCCTCTCCTACGAGCAGTACTTC | CASSPPLSYEQYF
- | TRBJ2-2 | few | TRBV9 | TGTGCCAGCAGCGCCACAGGCAATTCCCACGGGGAGCTGTTTTTT | CASSATGNSHGELFF
- | TRBJ1-4 | few | TRBV2 | TGTGCCAGCAGTCTCCAGGGGCGGCCTAATGAAAAACTGTTTTTT | CASSLQGRPNEKLFF
TRBD1 | TRBJ2-3 | - | TRBV28 | TGTGCCAGCAGTTTATTCTCGGGACAGGGTGGGGGAGATACGCAGTATTTT | CASSLFSGQGGGDTQYF
- | TRBJ2-3 | - | TRBV18 | TGTGCCAGCTCACCTCAGACAGCAGATACGCAGTATTTT | CASSPQTADTQYF
TRBD2 | TRBJ2-1 | - | TRBV7-9 | TGTGCCAGCAGCCTAGCGGGGGGGAATGAGCAGTTCTTC | CASSLAGGNEQFF
- | TRBJ1-4 | - | TRBV28 | TGTGCCAGCAGCACGGACAGTTCTAATGAAAAACTGTTTTTT | CASSTDSSNEKLFF
- | TRBJ1-5 | - | TRBV28 | TGTGCCAGCCGCCTGCGATGGCAGCCCCAGCATTTT | CASRLRWQPQHF
TRBD1 | TRBJ1-6 | - | TRBV5-4 | TGTGCCAGCAGTCGACGGACAGGGTTCAATTCACCCCTCCACTTT | CASSRRTGFNSPLHF
- | TRBJ2-7 | - | TRBV7-9 | TGTGCCAGCAGCTTAGAAGGGGAGGCTAGTGAGCAGTACTTC | CASSLEGEASEQYF
- | TRBJ1-5 | - | TRBV18 | TGTGCCAGCTCACCGGTGGGGGGGCGTCAGCCCCAGCATTTT | CASSPVGGRQPQHF
TRBD1 | TRBJ1-6 | once | TRBV7-2 | TGTGCCAGCAGCTTAGGGGGGACAGGGGCCTCACCCCTTCACTTT | CASSLGGTGASPLHF
TRBD1 | TRBJ2-3 | few | TRBV4-1 | TGCGCCAGCAGCCAAATGAACAGGGGGCGCAACACAGATACGCAGTATTTT | CASSQMNRGRNTDTQYF
TRBD2 | TRBJ2-5 | - | TRBV5-4 | TGTGCCAGCAGCTGGACGGGCGGGGGGTACCAAGAGACCCAGTACTTC | CASSWTGGGYQETQYF
- | TRBJ2-5 | - | TRBV19 | TGTGCCAGTAGTACCGGGACACGAGAGACCCAGTACTTC | CASSTGTRETQYF
- | TRBJ2-5 | - | TRBV6-5 | TGTGCCAGTCAGGTCGGATACCAAGAGACCCAGTACTTC | CASQVGYQETQYF
TRBD1 | TRBJ2-1 | - | TRBV28 | TGTGCCAGCAGTTTTACTCGAAGGGGGCGCATCAATGAGCAGTTCTTC | CASSFTRRGRINEQFF
- | TRBJ1-1 | - | TRBV7-9 | TGTGCCAGCAGCTTAGGTTTCGGGTCCACGAACACTGAAGCTTTCTTT | CASSLGFGSTNTEAFF
TRBD2 | TRBJ2-5 | once | TRBV5-1 | TGCGCCAGCAGCTTACTAGCGGGGGACCAAGAGACCCAGTACTTC | CASSLLAGDQETQYF
- | TRBJ2-2 | many | TRBV9 | TGTGCCAGCAGCGTGAGCGGGACCGGGGAGCTGTTTTTT | CASSVSGTGELFF
TRBD1 | TRBJ1-2 | few | TRBV6-1 | TGTGCCAGCAGTTCGACCGGGACAGGGTACTATGGCTACACCTTC | CASSSTGTGYYGYTF
- | TRBJ1-1 | - | TRBV6-6 | TGTGCCAGCAGATTCAGCGGGGCTGAAGCTTTCTTT | CASRFSGAEAFF
- | TRBJ2-1 | - | TRBV9 | TGTGCCAGCACCCCCCGGGGTTCGAGTAATGAGCAGTTCTTC | CASTPRGSSNEQFF
- | TRBJ2-5 | - | TRBV28 | TGTGCCAGCAGTTTCGGATCCAGGGTGGAAGAGACCCAGTACTTC | CASSFGSRVEETQYF
TRBD1 | TRBJ2-1 | - | TRBV27 | TGTGCCAGCAGTCTCCCCGGGACAGGGTTGAATGAGCAGTTCTTC | CASSLPGTGLNEQFF
TRBD2 | TRBJ2-7 | once | TRBV14 | TGTGCCAGCAGCCAAGGGCCGGGGGGCTCCTACGAGCAGTACTTC | CASSQGPGGSYEQYF
TRBD1 | TRBJ2-7 | - | TRBV30 | TGTGCCTGGAGTAACTATGACAGGGTTGGGAAGAACGTGTACTACGAGCAGTACTTC | CAWSNYDRVGKNVYYEQYF
- | TRBJ2-7 | - | TRBV6-5 | TGTGCCAGCAGTTATGATCCAGGGACCTACGAGCAGTACTTC | CASSYDPGTYEQYF
TRBD1 | TRBJ2-1 | - | TRBV5-1 | TGCGCCAGCTCCCCACGGGACAGGGTCCTCAATGAGCAGTTCTTC | CASSPRDRVLNEQFF
- | TRBJ2-5 | once | TRBV19 | TGTGCCAGTAGCAACCGGGACACTCCGTACTTC | CASSNRDTPYF
TRBD1 | TRBJ1-4 | - | TRBV6-5 | TGTGCCAGCAGTGTGGGGACAGGGGGCCTTCAACTGTTTTTT | CASSVGTGGLQLFF
TRBD2 | TRBJ2-5 | once | TRBV27 | TGTGCCAGCAGTTCGCTAGCGGGGGCCCCCGAGACCCAGTACTTC | CASSSLAGAPETQYF
TRBD2 | TRBJ2-3 | - | TRBV5-5 | TGTGCCAGCAGCCTGGGACTAGCGGGGAACCCCACAGATACGCAGTATTTT | CASSLGLAGNPTDTQYF
- | TRBJ2-2 | once | TRBV6-4 | TGTGCCAGCCACGTTCGAGTCGGGTGGACCGGGGAGCTGTTTTTT | CASHVRVGWTGELFF
- | TRBJ2-7 | - | TRBV5-4 | TGTGCCAGCAGCCCGGAGGGCGGTTCGGTCGGATACGAGCAGTACTTC | CASSPEGGSVGYEQYF
- | TRBJ2-1 | - | TRBV19 | TGTGCCAGTAGTAAAGGTGGAGGGGGCCCCCGGAGTGAGCAGTTCTTC | CASSKGGGGPRSEQFF
TRBD2 | TRBJ2-4 | few | TRBV5-4 | TGTGCCAGCAGCTTGGCCAGCGGGGGGATACAGTACTTC | CASSLASGGIQYF
- | TRBJ2-1 | few | TRBV18 | TGTGCCAGCTCACCATCGGTGAGCTCCTACAATGAGCAGTTCTTC | CASSPSVSSYNEQFF
TRBD1 | TRBJ1-1 | - | TRBV7-3 | TGTGCCAGCAGCCGAGGGACAGGGGATCTCACTGAAGCTTTCTTT | CASSRGTGDLTEAFF
- | TRBJ2-3 | - | TRBV5-1 | TGCGCCAGCAGCTTGGCTCTAGCACTCACAGATACGCAGTATTTT | CASSLALALTDTQYF